This paragraph covers one T cell receptor beta chain sequence. Sequence at one end of the junction differs from germline and may be a read error. The data were taken from a study of tumor-infiltrating lymphocytes in primary liver carcinoma. It was from about 21-30 mg of unsorted bulk tissue that RNA and DNA were co-extracted. Starting from roughly 540 ng of total RNA, TCR beta cDNA was produced with a primer in the constant region. What produced the TCR beta libraries was three nested multiplex PCR rounds using slightly modified ARM-PCR. It was with TRBV1-TRBV30 forward primers and a C-beta reverse primer that the first two PCR rounds were run, at 10 to 11 cycles each. TCRdb re-called the multiplex PCR reads through MiXCR, storing one row per CDR3 protein. Here the sample spans about 130,000 distinct CDR3 sequences, 55% to 75% being singletons. The CDR3 has 16 residues. Germline V gene lookup returns CDR1 SGHDT and CDR2 YYEEEE.

The chain employs TRBV5-6 and TRBJ2-3; 9 positions agree with TRBD1. The receptor was derived from a woman between 55 and 75 years old with primary liver carcinoma and hepatitis B virus infection. Sequencing was carried out using liver tumor tissue from sampling region 3. Subset in this sample: tumor region T3, left-lateral pole. The CDR3, as DNA: TGTGCCAGCGGCTTGGAACAGGGGGCGGCCACAGATACGCAGTATTTT. Translating it yields CASGLEQGAATDTQYF.